Presented here are 5 T cell receptor beta chains from one specimen sequenced in a study of regulatory T cells in long-lasting Graves disease. Sequencing libraries for TCR beta were prepared with iRepertoire HTBI primers and Arm-PCR of CDR3 regions. TCRdb redid the calling of the multiplex PCR reads with MiXCR, one entry per CDR3 protein. The table includes roughly 400,000 distinct CDR3 sequences, 21% detected once. Time point indicated: persistent/refractory GD, antithyroid drugs over 5 years with positive TRAb. RNA extracted from PBMCs served as the sequencing template. This specimen was peripheral blood mononuclear cells (PBMCs), taken when the disease was refractory, from a patient treated with antithyroid drugs. These receptors were taken from a female donor with Graves disease.

The table lists this clonotype with a few counts. The chain joins TRBV7-9 to TRBJ2-2, with 16 bases that match TRBD2. Germline V gene data show CDR1 as SEHNR and CDR2 as FQNEAQ (reference sequence). V gave up 7 bases and J gave up 4 bases; unmatched junction bases: 3. The CDR3 has 16 amino acids. CDR3 in DNA: TGTGCCAGCACCGGGACTAGCGGGAGGGTCACCGGGGAGCTGTTTTTT. The encoded protein is CASTGTSGRVTGELFF.

V is TRBV13 and J is TRBJ2-7; D is unclear. The germline gives CDR1 PRHDT, CDR2 FYEKMQ (reference sequence). Trimming shortened V by 3 bases and J by 0 bases, and 12 bases separated the two germline ends. The CDR3 has 15 residues. CDR3 sequence (DNA): TGTGCCAGCAGCTTTGGGCCCAACCTCTCCTACGAGCAGTACTTC. Amino acids: CASSFGPNLSYEQYF.

This clonotype was detected many times. This chain connects TRBV28 to TRBJ1-1, with D possibly TRBD1 on 6 matching bases. The V and J ends lost 6 bases and 6 bases respectively, with 23 bases between them. This CDR3 comprises 16 residues. Germline CDR1 is MDHEN and CDR2 is SYDVKM. The CDR3, as DNA: TGTGCCAGCAGAGTGGGGGGGGCCACGGCCAACGCTGAAGCTTTCTTT. This translates into CASRVGGATANAEAFF.

This clonotype appeared many times. The rearrangement uses TRBV20-1 and TRBJ2-5; D not resolved. CDR3 length equals 13 residues. V lost 4 bases to trimming and J lost 4 bases, with 13 bases between them. The V gene's germline CDR1 is DFQATT and CDR2 SNEGSKA (reference sequence). DNA for the CDR3: TGCAGTGCTAAATCCCTGCAGACAGAGACCCAGTACTTC. This gives the protein CSAKSLQTETQYF.

Ten or more counts support this clonotype. The chain is built from TRBV28 and TRBJ2-7; tentative D call: TRBD2 (7 bases). The CDR3 is made up of 14 amino acids. Germline lookup yields CDR1 MDHEN and CDR2 SYDVKM. Trimming cost V 2 bases and J 3 bases, with 11 bases left between them. The CDR3, as DNA: TGTGCCAGCAGTTTAGCGGGGGCCAACTACGAGCAGTACTTC. Amino acids: CASSLAGANYEQYF.